This TCR beta chain was sequenced for a study of early T cells in non-severe SARS-CoV-2 infection. Study-level background: Sequenced material consisted of bulk RNA (from unsorted whole blood), and chains were unpaired.

General study findings and limits: Matching with VDJdb favored anti-spike CD8 responses (missing private and CD4 specificities).

Germline V gives CDR1 SGHVS, CDR2 FNYEAQ. Trimming removed 5 bases at V and 0 bases at J, with 13 bases between. The CDR3 is 15 residues long. This clonotype was detected ten times or more. Its antigen is as yet unknown. Individual cDNA molecules each received unique molecular identifiers attached to them. TCRdb passed the 5' RACE reads through MiXCR, listing each CDR3 protein once. This table holds 90,000 to 120,000 distinct CDR3 sequences, 11% found once. J is TRBJ1-1 and V is TRBV7-6, with D unresolved. This TCR derives from an adult who was a healthcare worker with PCR-confirmed SARS-CoV-2 infection or an uninfected control (not recorded which). The sequenced sample consisted of whole blood. The CDR3 loop reads CASSPEGAMNTEAFF. The CDR3 nucleotides read TGTGCCAGCAGCCCCGAGGGAGCAATGAACACTGAAGCTTTCTTT.